Reported below is one T cell receptor beta chain. This specimen belongs to a study of blood T cell repertoires in COVID-19. Study-wide background: PBMCs, B-cell-depleted T cells, or T cells were the source of the cDNA or gDNA that made up the material.

Trimming shortened V by 4 bases and J by 5 bases, and 7 bases separated the two germline ends. The CDR3 covers 11 residues. Per germline, CDR1 SGHRS and CDR2 YFSETQ. Participants' own reports of clinical history determined their cohort assignment. Repertoires were generated with immunoSEQ multiplex PCR, while TCRdb's copy carries only in-frame clones and drops some. The table records over 200,000 clones, 90% of them present only once. The source material was PBMCs or T cells enriched from blood (not recorded which). The receptor's source is a man aged 25 to 45 who had been exposed to COVID-19. This sequence joins TRBV5-1 and TRBJ2-7; tentatively, D is TRBD2 (6 bases). In DNA, the CDR3 is TGCGCCAGCAGCCCGGGGGACGAGCAGTACTTC. It specifies CASSPGDEQYF.